Shown below are 22 T cell receptor beta chains from a single sample sequenced in a study of blood T cell repertoires in COVID-19. Produced via immunoSEQ multiplex PCR; TCRdb's table is partial and in-frame only. The table shows around 170,000 clones, with roughly four fifths occurring only once. Source material: peripheral blood. Every receptor here comes from a human donor in a cohort sampled during active COVID-19.

The rearrangement joins TRBV3-1 (or the pseudogene TRBV3-2) to TRBJ2-4, with 12 bases lining up with TRBD2. After removal of 4 bases from V and 2 bases from J, the junction contained 3 bases not matched to a gene. CDR1 is LGHDT, CDR2 YNNKEL, per germline (reference sequence). This CDR3 is built from 16 residues. The DNA of the CDR3 is TGTGCCAGCAGCCCACTAGCGGGGGGATCCAAAAACATTCAGTACTTC. Encoded protein: CASSPLAGGSKNIQYF.

About this clone itself: The sample holds other DNA sequences that translate to the same CDR3. The chain employs TRBV5-1 and TRBJ1-4; D is ambiguous. This CDR3 is built from 14 residues. Trimming stripped 0 bases from V and 0 bases from J, with 3 bases between. Per germline, CDR1 SGHRS and CDR2 YFSETQ. For the CDR3, the DNA is TGCGCCAGCAGCTTGGATACAACTAATGAAAAACTGTTTTTT. This encodes CASSLDTTNEKLFF.

This chain links TRBV7-2 with TRBJ2-3; 9 bases are a match to TRBD2. The CDR3 runs 15 residues. Trimming took 5 bases from V and 8 from J; bases not matched to a gene: 11. CDR1 and CDR2 from the germline V gene are SGHTA and FQGNSA. The CDR3, as DNA: TGTGCCAGCAGCCCCCGGGGGACTAGCTCCTCTACGCAGTATTTT. This codes for CASSPRGTSSSTQYF.

The chain is built from TRBV9 and TRBJ2-7; 12 positions agree with TRBD1. The CDR3 is 16 amino acids. In germline, CDR1 is SGDLS, CDR2 YYNGEE. Trimming cost V 3 bases and J 5 bases; bases outside gene matches: 9. CDR3 residues: CASSAEAGQGADEQYF. In nucleotides, the CDR3 is TGTGCCAGCAGCGCTGAAGCGGGACAGGGGGCCGACGAGCAGTACTTC. The whole variable domain, remainder taken from reference TRBV9 and TRBJ2-7, is DSGVTQTPKHLITATGQRVTLRCSPRSGDLSVYWYQQSLDQGLQFLIQYYNGEERAKGNILERFSAQQFPDLHSELNLSSLELGDSALYFCASSAEAGQGADEQYFGPGTRLTVT.

The chain joins TRBV12-3 or TRBV12-4 to TRBJ2-7, with 7 bases that match TRBD1. Losses at the gene ends were 6 bases for V and 1 base for J; bases not matched to a gene: 3. CDR3 size: 13 residues. The CDR3 protein is CASRWTGSYEQYF. CDR3 DNA: TGTGCCAGCAGGTGGACAGGTTCCTACGAGCAGTACTTC.

V gene TRBV2 combines with J gene TRBJ1-2; 8 nucleotides align to TRBD1. The ends lost 8 bases at V and 3 bases at J; junction bases unmatched: 5. The CDR3 sequence is 13 residues long. The germline V gene encodes CDR1 SNHLY and CDR2 FYNNEI. CDR3 DNA: TGTGCCAGCCGACAGGGGCTGTACTATGGCTACACCTTC. It is translated as CASRQGLYYGYTF.

This chain joins TRBV7-2 and TRBJ2-5; 9 bases map to TRBD2. The junction had 6 bases not matched to a gene; V was cut back by 5 bases and J by 5 bases. CDR1 is SGHTA and CDR2 is FQGNSA in the germline V gene. This CDR3 is built from 14 residues. The CDR3 DNA reads TGTGCCAGCAGCCCCGCGGGGGGGCGCGAGACCCAGTACTTC. As protein: CASSPAGGRETQYF.

This chain uses TRBV3-1 (or the pseudogene TRBV3-2) with TRBJ1-4, with 11 nucleotides matching TRBD1. Germline CDR1 and CDR2: LGHDT and YNNKEL (reference sequence). Trimming removed 2 bases from V and 7 bases from J; junction bases left unmatched: 6. The CDR3 consists of 16 residues. DNA of the CDR3: TGTGCCAGCAGCCAACGCCGGGACAGGGGGTCTGAAAAACTGTTTTTT. It codes for CASSQRRDRGSEKLFF.

The chain recombines TRBV6-6 with TRBJ1-1; 8 positions match TRBD1. This CDR3 contains 15 residues. In germline, CDR1 is MNHNY, CDR2 SVGAGI (reference sequence). The V segment lost 10 bases and the J segment 4 bases; nucleotides outside the gene matches: 14. The CDR3 sequence: CATEDRGSYPTEAFF. In DNA, the CDR3 is TGTGCCACAGAAGACAGGGGATCCTATCCCACTGAAGCTTTCTTT.

The chain carries TRBV5-4 and TRBJ1-2; 11 bases match TRBD1. The germline CDR1 and CDR2 sequences are SGHNT and YYREEE (reference sequence). The CDR3 covers 14 residues. The trim removed 4 bases at V and 5 bases at J, leaving 4 bases unmatched. The CDR3 bases are TGTGCCAGCAGCGTGGACAGGGGGCAATATGGCTACACCTTC. It encodes CASSVDRGQYGYTF.

A few counts support this clone. The rearrangement uses TRBV12-3 or TRBV12-4 and TRBJ2-7, with D tentatively TRBD1 (5 bases). V lost 1 base to trimming and J lost 7 bases, with 8 bases between them. CDR3 length: 12 residues. CDR3 region: CASSLEGWEQYF. CDR3 sequence (DNA): TGTGCCAGCAGTTTAGAGGGGTGGGAGCAGTACTTC.

V and J are TRBV3-1 (or the pseudogene TRBV3-2) and TRBJ2-1; perhaps TRBD1 as D (5 bases). Trimming removed 4 bases at V and 1 base at J, with 14 bases between. Germline values: CDR1 LGHDT, CDR2 YNNKEL (reference sequence). The CDR3 spans 16 residues. CDR3 in DNA: TGTGCCAGCAGCCGGGTGAGACAGTATTCCTACAATGAGCAGTTCTTC. It codes for CASSRVRQYSYNEQFF.

This clone was seen just once. This chain uses TRBV28 with TRBJ1-1; perhaps TRBD1 as D (5 bases). The ends were cut back, 3 bases at V and 7 bases at J, with 12 bases in the middle. This CDR3 contains 13 residues. CDR1 and CDR2 from the germline V gene are MDHEN and SYDVKM. CDR3 DNA sequence: TGTGCCAGCAGTTTCACGATGACAGTTGAAGCTTTCTTT. This codes for CASSFTMTVEAFF.

The V gene is TRBV11-1, the J gene TRBJ2-2; D gene uncertain. The ends were cut back, 2 bases at V and 2 bases at J, with 9 bases in the middle. The length of the CDR3 is 15 residues. Per the germline V gene, CDR1 is SGHAT and CDR2 is FQDESV (reference sequence). This CDR3 is CASSLRQVNTGELFF. As DNA, the CDR3 is TGTGCCAGCAGCTTAAGGCAGGTCAACACCGGGGAGCTGTTTTTT.

This clone was counted between two and nine times. The V gene is TRBV13, the J gene TRBJ1-2; 8 nucleotides agree with TRBD1. Losses at the gene ends were 5 bases for V and 6 bases for J; bases not matched to a gene: 5. The CDR3 spans 13 residues. Germline-derived CDR1 and CDR2 are PRHDT and FYEKMQ (reference sequence). The CDR3: CASSPQGADGYTF. CDR3 DNA sequence: TGTGCCAGCAGCCCCCAGGGGGCGGATGGCTACACCTTC.

The chain is built from TRBV18 and TRBJ1-3, with 8 bases lining up with TRBD1. J was trimmed by 6 bases and V by 6 bases; bases with no gene match: 13. There are 16 residues in the CDR3. Germline CDR1 and CDR2: KGHSH and LQKENI. CDR3 bases: TGTGCCAGCTCCCCAAAAAGCCAGGGGGCTGAAAACACCATATATTTT. This codes for CASSPKSQGAENTIYF.

The chain employs TRBV28 and TRBJ2-1, with D perhaps matching TRBD2 (6 bases). The CDR3 runs to 16 residues. Deletions cut 1 base from V and 5 bases from J, with 15 bases between. Germline CDR1 and CDR2: MDHEN and SYDVKM. The CDR3 here is CASSLSRIAENNEQFF. The CDR3 bases are TGTGCCAGCAGTTTATCGCGCATAGCGGAGAACAATGAGCAGTTCTTC.

The chain employs TRBV6-5 and TRBJ1-3; 7 bases are shared with TRBD1. The germline V gene has CDR1 MNHEY and CDR2 SVGAGI. The CDR3 sequence is 16 residues long. V gave up 0 bases and J gave up 1 base; unmatched junction bases: 3. The DNA for the CDR3 is TGTGCCAGCAGTTACTCGTTCAGGGGGTCTGGAAACACCATATATTTT. This codes for CASSYSFRGSGNTIYF.

This clone was seen a handful of times. The chain couples TRBV19 to TRBJ1-5, with 7 nucleotides matching TRBD1. Germline-derived CDR1 and CDR2 are LNHDA and SQIVND (reference sequence). Trimming at V came to 5 bases and at J to 6 bases, leaving 10 bases not matched to a gene. CDR3 size: 15 residues. This CDR3 reads CASSPDRALSQPQHF. Written as DNA, the CDR3 is TGTGCCAGTAGTCCTGACAGGGCTCTATCTCAGCCCCAGCATTTT.

The chain has TRBV27 and TRBJ1-2, with D unresolved. The CDR3 spans 16 residues. V was clipped by 4 bases and J by 0 bases, with 15 bases between them. Germline assignment: CDR1 MNHEY and CDR2 SMNVEV (reference sequence). The CDR3 region is CASSSLFADTNYGYTF. CDR3 bases: TGTGCCAGCAGTTCCCTCTTCGCAGATACTAACTATGGCTACACCTTC.

The chain uses TRBV28 and TRBJ1-1, with 7 positions matching TRBD1. Trimming cost V 3 bases and J 5 bases; bases outside gene matches: 9. This CDR3 contains 15 residues. From germline, CDR1 is MDHEN and CDR2 SYDVKM. CDR3 protein: CASSFTGTRGTEAFF. In DNA, the CDR3 is TGTGCCAGCAGTTTTACAGGGACCAGGGGGACTGAAGCTTTCTTT.

The chain recombines TRBV3-1 (or the pseudogene TRBV3-2) with TRBJ2-4; perhaps TRBD1 as D (6 bases). Trimming took 4 bases from V and 0 from J, leaving 13 bases between them. Germline CDR1 is LGHDT and CDR2 is YNNKEL (reference sequence). This CDR3 is built from 16 residues. The CDR3 bases are TGTGCCAGCAGCCCCTCGGGACAACTAGCCAAAAACATTCAGTACTTC. It encodes CASSPSGQLAKNIQYF.